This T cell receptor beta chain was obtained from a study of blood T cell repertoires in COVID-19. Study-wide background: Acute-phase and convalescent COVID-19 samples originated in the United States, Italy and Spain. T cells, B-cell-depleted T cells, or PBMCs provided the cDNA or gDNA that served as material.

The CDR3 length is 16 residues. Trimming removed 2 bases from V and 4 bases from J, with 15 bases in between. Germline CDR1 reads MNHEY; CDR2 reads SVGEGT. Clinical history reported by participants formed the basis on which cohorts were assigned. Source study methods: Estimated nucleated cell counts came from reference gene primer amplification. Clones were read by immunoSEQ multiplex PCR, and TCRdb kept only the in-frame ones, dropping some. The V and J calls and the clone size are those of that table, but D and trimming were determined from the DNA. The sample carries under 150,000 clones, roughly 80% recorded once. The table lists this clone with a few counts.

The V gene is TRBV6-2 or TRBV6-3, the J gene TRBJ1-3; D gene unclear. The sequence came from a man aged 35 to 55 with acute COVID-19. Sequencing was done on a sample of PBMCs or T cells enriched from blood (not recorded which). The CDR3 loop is CASSYPSHAWGNTIYF. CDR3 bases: TGTGCCAGCAGTTACCCGAGCCACGCCTGGGGAAACACCATATATTTT.